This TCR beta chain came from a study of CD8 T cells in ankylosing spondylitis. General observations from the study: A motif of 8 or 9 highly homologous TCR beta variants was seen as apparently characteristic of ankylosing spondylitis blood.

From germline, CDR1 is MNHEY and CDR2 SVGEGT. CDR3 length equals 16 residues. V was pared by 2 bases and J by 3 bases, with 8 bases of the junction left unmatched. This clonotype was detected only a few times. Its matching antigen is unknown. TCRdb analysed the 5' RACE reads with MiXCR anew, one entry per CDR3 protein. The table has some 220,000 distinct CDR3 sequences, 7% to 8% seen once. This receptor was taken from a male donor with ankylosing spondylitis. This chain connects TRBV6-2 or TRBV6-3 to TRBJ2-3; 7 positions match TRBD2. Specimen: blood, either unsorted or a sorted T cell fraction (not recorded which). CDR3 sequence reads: CASSYHPLLATDTQYF. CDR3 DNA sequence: TGTGCCAGCAGTTACCATCCTCTACTAGCGACAGATACGCAGTATTTT.